These T cell receptor beta chains were read from a single sample in a study of shared clonotypes between healthy human individuals. Sequencing used immunoSEQ multiplex PCR; TCRdb keeps in-frame clones, though not all of them. This table has fewer than 1.8 million clones, approximately 98.5% appearing once. Sequenced material: naive CD4+ T cells sorted from blood. Source of these receptors: a young man in good health. The CDR3 runs from the conserved cysteine through the conserved F or W. A D gene is named only where the DNA matches it firmly. Clone size is given for some rows only: seen once, a few or many times, or a class if the clone is expanded.

d_call j_call v_call clone_size cdr3_aa cdr3_nt
NA TRBJ1-1 TRBV5-6 once CASSPPQVRAEAFF TGTGCCAGCAGCCCGCCGCAAGTTCGCGCTGAAGCTTTCTTT
NA TRBJ2-2 TRBV5-1 NA CASSPTAPGELFF TGCGCCAGCAGCCCCACTGCGCCCGGGGAGCTGTTTTTT
TRBD2 TRBJ2-7 TRBV4-1 NA CASSQLFLAGGPPTYYEQYF TGCGCCAGCAGCCAACTTTTCCTAGCGGGAGGGCCCCCCACCTACTACGAGCAGTACTTC
NA TRBJ2-5 TRBV18 NA CASSEHVGETQYF TGTGCCAGCTCAGAGCACGTCGGAGAGACCCAGTACTTC
NA TRBJ2-7 TRBV18 NA CASSPPNRGGEQYF TGTGCCAGCTCACCACCAAACAGGGGGGGCGAGCAGTACTTC
NA TRBJ1-2 TRBV5-1 NA CASSLDRSNYGYTF TGCGCCAGCAGCTTGGACAGGTCGAACTATGGCTACACCTTC
NA TRBJ1-1 TRBV2 NA CASSRQVPEAFF TGTGCCAGCAGCCGACAGGTGCCTGAAGCTTTCTTT
TRBD1 TRBJ1-1 TRBV11-2 NA CASSSSGTGGTEAFF TGTGCCAGCAGCTCTTCCGGGACAGGGGGCACTGAAGCTTTCTTT
NA TRBJ2-7 TRBV18 NA CASSPGVRGEQYF TGTGCCAGCTCACCCGGAGTGAGGGGCGAGCAGTACTTC
NA TRBJ2-2 TRBV25-1 NA CASRHLNTGELFF TGTGCCAGCAGGCACCTTAACACCGGGGAGCTGTTTTTT
NA TRBJ1-5 TRBV19 NA CASSITGGEGNQPQHF TGTGCCAGTAGTATAACGGGGGGAGAGGGCAATCAGCCCCAGCATTTT
NA TRBJ1-3 TRBV5-1 NA CASSFGSGNTIYF TGCGCCAGCAGTTTTGGGTCTGGAAACACCATATATTTT